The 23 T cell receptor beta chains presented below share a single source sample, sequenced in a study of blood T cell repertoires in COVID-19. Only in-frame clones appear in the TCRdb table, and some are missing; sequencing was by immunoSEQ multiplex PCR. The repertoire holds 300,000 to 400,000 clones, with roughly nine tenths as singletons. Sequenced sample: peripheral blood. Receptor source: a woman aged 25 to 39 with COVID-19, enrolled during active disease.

The CDR3 protein is CASSLDQGAEGYTF. DNA for the CDR3: TGCGCCAGCAGCTTGGATCAGGGGGCTGAAGGCTACACCTTC. The rearrangement uses TRBV5-1 and TRBJ1-2; 8 nucleotides match TRBD1. Trimming cost V 0 bases and J 8 bases; bases outside gene matches: 6. The CDR3 has 14 residues. Germline V CDR1 and CDR2: SGHRS, YFSETQ.

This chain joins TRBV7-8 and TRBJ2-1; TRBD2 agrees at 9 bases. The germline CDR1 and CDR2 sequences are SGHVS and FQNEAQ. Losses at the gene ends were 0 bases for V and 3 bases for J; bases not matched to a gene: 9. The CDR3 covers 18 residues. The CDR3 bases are TGTGCCAGCAGCTTAGCGGGTCCCCTAGCGGGGTACTACAATGAGCAGTTCTTC. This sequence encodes CASSLAGPLAGYYNEQFF.

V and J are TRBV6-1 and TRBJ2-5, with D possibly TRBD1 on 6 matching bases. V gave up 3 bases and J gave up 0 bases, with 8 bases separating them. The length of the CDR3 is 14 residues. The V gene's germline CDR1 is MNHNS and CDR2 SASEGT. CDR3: CASSDGQNQETQYF. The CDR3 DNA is TGTGCCAGCAGTGATGGACAGAACCAAGAGACCCAGTACTTC.

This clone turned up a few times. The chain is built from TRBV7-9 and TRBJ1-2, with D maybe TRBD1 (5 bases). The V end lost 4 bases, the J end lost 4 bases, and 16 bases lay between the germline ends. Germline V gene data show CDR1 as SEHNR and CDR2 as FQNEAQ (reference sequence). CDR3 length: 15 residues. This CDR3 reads CASSSGPSRVYGYTF. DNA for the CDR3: TGTGCCAGCAGCTCAGGGCCCTCGAGAGTCTATGGCTACACCTTC.

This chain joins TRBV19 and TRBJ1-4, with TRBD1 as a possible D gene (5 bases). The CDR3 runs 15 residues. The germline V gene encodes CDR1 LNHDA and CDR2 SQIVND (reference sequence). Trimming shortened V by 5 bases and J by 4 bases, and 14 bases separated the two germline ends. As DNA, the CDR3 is TGTGCCAGTAGTCCGACAGAGTGGGGTAATGAAAAACTGTTTTTT. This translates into CASSPTEWGNEKLFF.

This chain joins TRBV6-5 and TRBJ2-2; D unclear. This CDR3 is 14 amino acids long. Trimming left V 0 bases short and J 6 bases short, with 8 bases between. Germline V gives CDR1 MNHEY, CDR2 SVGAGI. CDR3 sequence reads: CASSYSSVAGELFF. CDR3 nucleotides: TGTGCCAGCAGTTACTCGAGCGTTGCCGGGGAGCTGTTTTTT.

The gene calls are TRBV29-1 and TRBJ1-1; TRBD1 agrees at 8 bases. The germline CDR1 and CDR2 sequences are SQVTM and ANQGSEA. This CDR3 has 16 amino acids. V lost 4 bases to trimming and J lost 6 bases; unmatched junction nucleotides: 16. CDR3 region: CSVGMGQVGAGAEAFF. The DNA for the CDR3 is TGCAGCGTTGGGATGGGACAGGTTGGTGCCGGGGCTGAAGCTTTCTTT.

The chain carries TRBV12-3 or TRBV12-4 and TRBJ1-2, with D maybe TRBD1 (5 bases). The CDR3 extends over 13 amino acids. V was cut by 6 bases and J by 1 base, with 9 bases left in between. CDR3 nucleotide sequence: TGTGCCAGCAGCCGACAGATTAACTATGGCTACACCTTC. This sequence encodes CASSRQINYGYTF.

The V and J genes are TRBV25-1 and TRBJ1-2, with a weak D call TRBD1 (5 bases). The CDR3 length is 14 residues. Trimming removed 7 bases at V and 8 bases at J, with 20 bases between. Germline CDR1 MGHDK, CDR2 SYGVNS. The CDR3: CASTPGGSVGGYTF. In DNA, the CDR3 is TGTGCCAGCACTCCCGGGGGGTCCGTAGGAGGCTACACCTTC.

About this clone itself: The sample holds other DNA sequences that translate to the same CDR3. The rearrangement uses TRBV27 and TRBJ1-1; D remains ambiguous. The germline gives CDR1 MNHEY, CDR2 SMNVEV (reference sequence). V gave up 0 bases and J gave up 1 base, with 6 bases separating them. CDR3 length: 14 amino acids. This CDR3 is CASSLSRGNTEAFF. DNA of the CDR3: TGTGCCAGCAGTTTATCAAGAGGGAACACTGAAGCTTTCTTT.

CDR3 residues: CASSLGRGSTDTQYF. For the CDR3, the DNA is TGTGCCAGCAGCTTAGGCAGGGGGAGCACAGATACGCAGTATTTT. This rearrangement joins TRBV11-2 to TRBJ2-3, with 7 bases identical to TRBD1. V lost 1 base and J lost 0; bases outside the gene matches: 1. The CDR3 extends over 15 amino acids. The germline CDR1 and CDR2 sequences are SGHAT and FQNNGV. Complete variable domain (other parts from reference TRBV11-2 and TRBJ2-3): EAGVAQSPRYKIIEKRQSVAFWCNPISGHATLYWYQQILGQGPKLLIQFQNNGVVDDSQLPKDRFSAERLKGVDSTLKIQPAKLEDSAVYLCASSLGRGSTDTQYFGPGTRLTVL.

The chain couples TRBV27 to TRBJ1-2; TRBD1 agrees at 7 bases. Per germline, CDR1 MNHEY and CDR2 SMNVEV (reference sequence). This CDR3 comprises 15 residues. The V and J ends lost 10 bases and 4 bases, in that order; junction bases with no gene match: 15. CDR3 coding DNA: TGTGCCACTTTAATCCGCCGACAGGGAAGCTATGGCTACACCTTC. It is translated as CATLIRRQGSYGYTF.

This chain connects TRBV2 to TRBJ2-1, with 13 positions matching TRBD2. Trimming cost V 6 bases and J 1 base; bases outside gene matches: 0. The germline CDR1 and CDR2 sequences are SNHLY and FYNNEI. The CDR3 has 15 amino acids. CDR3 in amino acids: CASRGLAGSYNEQFF. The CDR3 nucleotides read TGTGCCAGCAGGGGACTAGCGGGATCCTACAATGAGCAGTTCTTC. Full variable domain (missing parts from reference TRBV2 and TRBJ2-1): EPEVTQTPSHQVTQMGQEVILRCVPISNHLYFYWYRQILGQKVEFLVSFYNNEISEKSEIFDDQFSVERPDGSNFTLKIRSTKLEDSAMYFCASRGLAGSYNEQFFGPGTRLTVL.

The CDR3, as DNA: TGTGCCAGCTCACCCGGACAGTCGCATGAGCAGTTCTTC. Translating it yields CASSPGQSHEQFF. The genes are TRBV18 and TRBJ2-1; a weak D match, TRBD1 (6 bases). The CDR3 runs to 13 residues. In germline, CDR1 is KGHSH, CDR2 LQKENI. Trimming pared 3 bases from V and 8 bases from J, leaving 11 bases between.

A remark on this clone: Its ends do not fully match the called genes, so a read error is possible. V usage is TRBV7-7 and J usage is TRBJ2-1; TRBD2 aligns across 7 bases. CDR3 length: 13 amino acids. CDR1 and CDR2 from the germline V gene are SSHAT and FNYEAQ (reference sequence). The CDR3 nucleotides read TGTGCTAGCAGCTCCGGACTAGTCCGTGAGCAGTTCTTC. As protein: CASSSGLVREQFF.

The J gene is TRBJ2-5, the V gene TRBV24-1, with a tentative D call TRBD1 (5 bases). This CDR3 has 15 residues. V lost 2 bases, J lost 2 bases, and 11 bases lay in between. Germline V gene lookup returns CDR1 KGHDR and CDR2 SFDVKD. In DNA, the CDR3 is TGTGCCACCAGTGATTCCTTCAGACAGCAAGAGACCCAGTACTTC. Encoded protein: CATSDSFRQQETQYF.

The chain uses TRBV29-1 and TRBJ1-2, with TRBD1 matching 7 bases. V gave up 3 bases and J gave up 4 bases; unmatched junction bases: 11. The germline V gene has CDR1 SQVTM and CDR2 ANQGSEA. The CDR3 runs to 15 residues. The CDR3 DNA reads TGCAGCGTTGACCAAGCCGAGACAGGGCGCTATGGCTACACCTTC. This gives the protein CSVDQAETGRYGYTF.

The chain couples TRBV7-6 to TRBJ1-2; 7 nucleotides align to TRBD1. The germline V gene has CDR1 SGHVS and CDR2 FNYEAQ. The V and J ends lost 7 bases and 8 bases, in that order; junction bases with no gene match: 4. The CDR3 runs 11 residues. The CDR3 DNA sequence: TGTGCCAGCAATTCGGGACAGGGCTACACCTTC. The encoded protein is CASNSGQGYTF.

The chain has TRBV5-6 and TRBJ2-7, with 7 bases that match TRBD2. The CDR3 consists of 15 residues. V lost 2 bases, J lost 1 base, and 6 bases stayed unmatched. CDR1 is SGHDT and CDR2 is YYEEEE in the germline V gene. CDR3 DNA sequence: TGTGCCAGCAGCTTCCGCGGGAGCCTTTCCTACGAGCAGTACGTC. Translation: CASSFRGSLSYEQYV.

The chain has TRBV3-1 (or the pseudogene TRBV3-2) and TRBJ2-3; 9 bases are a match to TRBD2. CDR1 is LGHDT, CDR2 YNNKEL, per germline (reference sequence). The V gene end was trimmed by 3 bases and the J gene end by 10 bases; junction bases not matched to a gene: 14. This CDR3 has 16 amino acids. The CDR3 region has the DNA TGTGCCAGCAGCCAGCCATTGTCTTCTAGCGGGATGCCGCAGTATTTT. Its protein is CASSQPLSSSGMPQYF.

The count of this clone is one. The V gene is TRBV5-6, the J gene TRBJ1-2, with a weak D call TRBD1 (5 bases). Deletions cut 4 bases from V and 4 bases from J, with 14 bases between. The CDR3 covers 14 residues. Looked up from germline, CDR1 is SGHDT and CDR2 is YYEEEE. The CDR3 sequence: CASSPWGASYGYTF. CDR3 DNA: TGTGCCAGCAGCCCATGGGGCGCTAGCTATGGCTACACCTTC.

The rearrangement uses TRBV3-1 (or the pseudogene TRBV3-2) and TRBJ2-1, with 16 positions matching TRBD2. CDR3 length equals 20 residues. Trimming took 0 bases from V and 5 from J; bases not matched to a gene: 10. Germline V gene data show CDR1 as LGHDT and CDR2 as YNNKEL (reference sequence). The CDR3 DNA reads TGTGCCAGCAGCCAAGACCCGGGACTAGCGGGAGGGCCGGCTAACAATGAGCAGTTCTTC. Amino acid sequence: CASSQDPGLAGGPANNEQFF.

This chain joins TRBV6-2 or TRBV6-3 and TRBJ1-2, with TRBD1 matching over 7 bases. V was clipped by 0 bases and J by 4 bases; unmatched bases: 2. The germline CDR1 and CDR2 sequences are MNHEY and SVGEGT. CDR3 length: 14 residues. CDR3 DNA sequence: TGTGCCAGCAGTTACTCAGGGGGCCGCTATGGCTACACCTTC. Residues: CASSYSGGRYGYTF.